This T cell receptor beta chain came from a study of T cells in Graves' hyperthyroidism and ophthalmopathy. This clonotype was seen repeatedly, ten times or more. RNA transcripts served as the template for amplifying TCR beta CDR3 regions. TCR CDR3 underwent first-round RT-PCR with the HTBI primer set. Using its own MiXCR run on the multiplex PCR reads, TCRdb lists one record per CDR3 protein. Here the sample spans about 260,000 distinct CDR3 sequences, 20% to 25% being singletons. The germline gives CDR1 MNHNS, CDR2 SASEGT. Trimming pared 3 bases from V and 0 bases from J, leaving 6 bases between. This CDR3 is built from 13 residues.

The sequence came from a middle-aged man with Graves' hyperthyroidism that later progressed to Graves' ophthalmopathy. The chain joins TRBV6-1 to TRBJ2-7; D gene uncertain. The sample was blood. As DNA, the CDR3 is TGTGCCAGCAGTGAGCGGAGCTCCTACGAGCAGTACTTC. This encodes CASSERSSYEQYF.